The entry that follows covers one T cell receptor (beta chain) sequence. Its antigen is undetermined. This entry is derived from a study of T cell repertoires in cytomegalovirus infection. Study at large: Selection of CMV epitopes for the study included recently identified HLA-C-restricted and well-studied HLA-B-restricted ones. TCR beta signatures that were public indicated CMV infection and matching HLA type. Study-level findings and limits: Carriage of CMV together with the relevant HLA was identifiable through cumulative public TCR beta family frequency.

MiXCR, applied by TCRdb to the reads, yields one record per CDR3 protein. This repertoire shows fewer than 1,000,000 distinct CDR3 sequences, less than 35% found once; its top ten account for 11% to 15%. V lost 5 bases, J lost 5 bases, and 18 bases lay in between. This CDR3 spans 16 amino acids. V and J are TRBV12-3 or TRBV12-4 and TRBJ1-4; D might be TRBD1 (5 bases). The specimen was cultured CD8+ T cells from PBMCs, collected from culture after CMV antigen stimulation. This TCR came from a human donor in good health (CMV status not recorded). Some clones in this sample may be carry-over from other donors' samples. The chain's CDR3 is CASSPHRDGTNEKLFF. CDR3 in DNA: TGTGCCAGCAGTCCGCATCGGGACGGAACCAATGAAAAACTGTTTTTT.